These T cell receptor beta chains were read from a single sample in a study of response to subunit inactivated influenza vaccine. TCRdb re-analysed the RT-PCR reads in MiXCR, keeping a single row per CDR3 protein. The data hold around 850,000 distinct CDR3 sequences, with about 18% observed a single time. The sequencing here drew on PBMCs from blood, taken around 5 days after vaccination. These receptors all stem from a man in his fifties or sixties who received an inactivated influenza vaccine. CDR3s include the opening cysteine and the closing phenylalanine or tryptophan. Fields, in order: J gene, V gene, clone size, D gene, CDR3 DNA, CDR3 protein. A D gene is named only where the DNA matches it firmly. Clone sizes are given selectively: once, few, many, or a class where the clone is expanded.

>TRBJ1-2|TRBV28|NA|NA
TGTGCCAGCAGTTTACCGGGTGCCCTTGGGGGCTACACCTTC
CASSLPGALGGYTF
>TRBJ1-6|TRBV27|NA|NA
TGTGCCAGCAACCGGGACTCTGGTTCACCCCTCCACTTT
CASNRDSGSPLHF
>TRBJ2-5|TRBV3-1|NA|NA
TGTGCCAGCAGCCAAGGTCTAGGACAAGAGACCCAGTACTTC
CASSQGLGQETQYF
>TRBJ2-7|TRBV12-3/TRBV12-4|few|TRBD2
TGTGCCAGCAGTTCGGGACTAGTAATCAACGAGCAGTACTTC
CASSSGLVINEQYF
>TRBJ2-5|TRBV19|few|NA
TGTGCCAGTTCCCCGGTCGGAGGCCAAACGTCCCAGTACTTC
CASSPVGGQTSQYF
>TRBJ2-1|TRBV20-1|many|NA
TGCAGTGCTACCGACAATGAGCAGTTCTTC
CSATDNEQFF
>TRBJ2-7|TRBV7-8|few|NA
TGTGCCAGCAGCTTAATATGGGGGGCCATCGGTTACGAGCAGTACTTC
CASSLIWGAIGYEQYF
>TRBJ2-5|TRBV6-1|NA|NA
TGTGCCAGCAACCAAAGGGGGTTTGAGACCCAGTACTTC
CASNQRGFETQYF
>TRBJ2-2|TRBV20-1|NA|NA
TGCAGTGCTAGCTGGCTAGCTACCGGGGAGCTGTTTTTT
CSASWLATGELFF
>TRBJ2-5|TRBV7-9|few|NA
TGTGCCAGCAGCTTAGTCGGGAAAAAGGAGGAGACCCAGTACTTC
CASSLVGKKEETQYF
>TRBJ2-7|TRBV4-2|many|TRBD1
TGTGCCAGCAGCCAAGATCTCGGGACAGGCTCCTACGAGCAGTACTTC
CASSQDLGTGSYEQYF
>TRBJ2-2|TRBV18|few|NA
TGTGCCAGCTCACCACGATACACCAACACCGGGGAGCTGTTTTTT
CASSPRYTNTGELFF
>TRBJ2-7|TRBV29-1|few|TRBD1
TGCAGCGTTCGGGACAGGGAGCAGTACTTC
CSVRDREQYF
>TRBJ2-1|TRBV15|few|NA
TGTGCCACCAGCCTAGGACAGTTTACTTACAATGAGCAGTTCTTC
CATSLGQFTYNEQFF
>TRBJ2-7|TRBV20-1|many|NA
TGCAGTGCTCCATTCCCCGAAGGTTTCTCCTACGAGCAGTACTTC
CSAPFPEGFSYEQYF
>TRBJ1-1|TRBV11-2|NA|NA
TGTGCCAGCAGCTTAGATCGGGCGGCACACACTGAAGCTTTCTTT
CASSLDRAAHTEAFF
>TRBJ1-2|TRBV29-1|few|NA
TGCAGCGTCAGGGAGGATGGCTACACCTTC
CSVREDGYTF
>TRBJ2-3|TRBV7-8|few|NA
TGTGCCAGCAGCTTAGCGGGGAACCCTTTCACAGATACGCAGTATTTT
CASSLAGNPFTDTQYF
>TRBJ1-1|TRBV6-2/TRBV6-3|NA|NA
TGTGCCAGCAGCCCCCCCTCTCAATATGAAGCTTTCTTT
CASSPPSQYEAFF
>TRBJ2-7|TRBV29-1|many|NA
TGCAGCGTTGGCCCAGGATCCTACGAGCAGTACTTC
CSVGPGSYEQYF
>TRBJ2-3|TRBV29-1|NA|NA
TGCAGCGTTGACAGGGATACTACAGATACGCAGTATTTT
CSVDRDTTDTQYF
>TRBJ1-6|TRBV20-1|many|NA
TGCAGTGCTAGAGTGGGAACGGCGGATTCACCCCTCCACTTT
CSARVGTADSPLHF
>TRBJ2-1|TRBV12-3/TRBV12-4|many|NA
TGTGCCAGCAGCAAGAGCGGACAGAACAATGAGCAGTTCTTC
CASSKSGQNNEQFF
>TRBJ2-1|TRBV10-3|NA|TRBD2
TGTGCCATCAGGGAGTGGGGACTAGCGGGGCAGCAGTTCTTC
CAIREWGLAGQQFF
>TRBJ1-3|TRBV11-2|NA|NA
TGTGCCAGCAGCTTGGGGGGGTTTGGAAACACCATATATTTT
CASSLGGFGNTIYF
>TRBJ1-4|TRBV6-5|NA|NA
TGTGCCAGCAGTTACTCCGGCAGGTTAAATGAAAAACTGTTTTTT
CASSYSGRLNEKLFF
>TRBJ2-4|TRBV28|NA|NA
TGTGCCAGCAGCTTGGGGGGGGCAGGCATTCAGTACTTC
CASSLGGAGIQYF
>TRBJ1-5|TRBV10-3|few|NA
TGTGCCATCAGTGGGATACCCATACAGCCCCAGCATTTT
CAISGIPIQPQHF
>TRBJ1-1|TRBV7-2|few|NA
TGTGCCAGCAGCTTAGCGTCCGGGGGTTGGGCTGAAGCTTTCTTT
CASSLASGGWAEAFF
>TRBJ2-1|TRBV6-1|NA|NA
TGTGCCAGCAGCCTCTGGGGGGGCGGCGATGAGCAGTTCTTC
CASSLWGGGDEQFF
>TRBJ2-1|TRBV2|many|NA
TGTGCCAGCAATCGGCGACTTCGGGACAACTCCTACAATGAGCAGTTCTTC
CASNRRLRDNSYNEQFF